The clone carrying this TCR beta chain has a handful of counts. The source of the sample is a study of cytomegalovirus exposure and HLA in healthy donors. Trimming cost V 4 bases and J 5 bases, with 6 bases left between them. The V gene's germline CDR1 is SGHNT and CDR2 YYREEE (reference sequence). The CDR3 is 12 amino acids. Primers for the PCR totalled 60 Vbeta and 13 Jbeta. Profiled with immunoSEQ multiplex PCR; TCRdb holds only in-frame clones, not every one. This sample has about 160,000 clones, with about two thirds found just once. The chain joins TRBV5-4 to TRBJ2-2; the D is unclear. The TCR comes from a woman aged 25 to 39 in good health and CMV-seronegative. The sample was PBMCs. As DNA, the CDR3 is TGTGCCAGCAGCGGAGTTACCGGGGAGCTGTTTTTT. Translated: CASSGVTGELFF.